This is a list of T cell receptor beta chains from one sample in a study of CD8+ T cells in alopecia areata. TCRdb keeps only in-frame clones here, not all; method: immunoSEQ multiplex PCR. This table has more than 95,000 clones, around two fifths appearing once. Sequenced material: CD4+ T cells sorted from blood. The origin of the receptors is a human donor with alopecia areata. The CDR3 runs from the conserved cysteine through the conserved F or W. The D gene is left open where the match is weak. Only some rows state a clone size, as once, few, many or a class for expanded clones.

CSVDRSGQGSNEQYF	TGCAGCGTTGATAGGTCGGGACAGGGGTCCAACGAGCAGTACTTC	TRBV29-1	TRBJ2-7	NA	TRBD1
CASSYNYNEQFF	TGCGCCAGCAGCTACAACTACAATGAGCAGTTCTTC	TRBV5-1	TRBJ2-1	few	NA
CASSPSGRARREQFF	TGTGCCAGCAGCCCTAGCGGGAGGGCCCGCCGTGAGCAGTTCTTC	TRBV5-6	TRBJ2-1	NA	TRBD2
CSVAGGYGYTF	TGCAGCGTTGCGGGAGGTTATGGCTACACCTTC	TRBV29-1	TRBJ1-2	NA	NA
CASSYARNEQFF	TGCGCCAGCAGCTACGCAAGAAATGAGCAGTTCTTC	TRBV5-1	TRBJ2-1	NA	NA
CASSEAQGATYGYTF	TGTGCCAGCAGTGAAGCACAGGGGGCAACCTATGGCTACACCTTC	TRBV25-1	TRBJ1-2	NA	TRBD1
CASSFLGKAFF	TGTGCCAGCAGCTTTTTAGGAAAGGCTTTCTTT	TRBV7-2	TRBJ1-1	few	NA
CASSLAQEGVGFF	TGTGCCAGCAGCTTAGCACAGGAGGGAGTAGGTTTCTTT	TRBV7-2	TRBJ1-1	few	NA
CASSLGTGHNSPLHF	TGCGCCAGCAGCCTCGGGACGGGCCATAATTCACCCCTCCACTTT	TRBV4-3	TRBJ1-6	NA	NA
CSVEWRDSYNEQFF	TGCAGCGTTGAATGGCGGGACTCCTACAATGAGCAGTTCTTC	TRBV29-1	TRBJ2-1	few	NA
CSARLNQPQHF	TGCAGTGCTAGATTAAACCAGCCCCAGCATTTT	TRBV20-1	TRBJ1-5	few	NA
CASSSLGTSGRATDTQYF	TGTGCCAGCAGCTCCCTCGGGACTAGCGGGAGGGCAACAGATACGCAGTATTTT	TRBV28	TRBJ2-3	few	TRBD2
CAWRDYSSAHF	TGTGCCTGGAGGGACTACTCCTCTGCCCACTTC	TRBV30	TRBJ2-7	NA	NA
CASIGTSGGDTQYF	TGTGCCAGCATCGGGACTAGCGGGGGTGATACGCAGTATTTT	TRBV11-1	TRBJ2-3	few	TRBD2
CSVDRQETQYF	TGCAGCGTTGATAGGCAAGAGACCCAGTACTTC	TRBV29-1	TRBJ2-5	few	NA
CSISRTVATNEKLFF	TGCAGCATTTCCAGGACAGTCGCAACTAATGAAAAACTGTTTTTT	TRBV29-1	TRBJ1-4	NA	NA
CASSLDNNEQFF	TGCGCCAGCAGTTTAGACAACAATGAGCAGTTCTTC	TRBV5-1	TRBJ2-1	NA	NA
CSVGSGQVDQPQHF	TGCAGCGTTGGATCGGGGCAGGTCGATCAGCCCCAGCATTTT	TRBV29-1	TRBJ1-5	few	NA
CSVEGGGYTF	TGCAGCGTTGAAGGGGGAGGCTACACCTTC	TRBV29-1	TRBJ1-2	few	NA
CSAQWGTNEQFF	TGCAGCGCCCAATGGGGTACCAATGAGCAGTTCTTC	TRBV29-1	TRBJ2-1	once	NA
CSVLRAVNTDTQYF	TGCAGCGTTCTGCGGGCAGTAAACACAGATACGCAGTATTTT	TRBV29-1	TRBJ2-3	NA	NA
CASSQDLGSLYGYTF	TGCGCCAGCAGCCAAGATTTGGGCAGCCTCTATGGCTACACCTTC	TRBV4-3	TRBJ1-2	NA	NA
CASSSWTGPGTEAFF	TGCGCCAGCAGCTCCTGGACGGGGCCGGGGACTGAAGCTTTCTTT	TRBV5-1	TRBJ1-1	NA	NA
CSGIRQLSTDTQYF	TGCAGCGGCATCCGACAACTGAGCACAGATACGCAGTATTTT	TRBV29-1	TRBJ2-3	few	NA
CASSLQGSSYEQYF	TGCGCCAGCAGCTTACAGGGGAGCTCCTACGAGCAGTACTTC	TRBV5-1	TRBJ2-7	NA	TRBD1
CASSVEGGSAYNEQFF	TGTGCCAGCAGCGTGGAAGGCGGGAGTGCATACAATGAGCAGTTCTTC	TRBV9	TRBJ2-1	NA	TRBD2
CASSSQGNTGELFF	TGTGCCAGCAGCTCCCAGGGGAACACCGGGGAGCTGTTTTTT	TRBV7-2	TRBJ2-2	few	NA
CSVVLGFPTYEQYF	TGCAGCGTTGTTCTGGGTTTCCCCACCTACGAGCAGTACTTC	TRBV29-1	TRBJ2-7	few	NA
CASSRKRGSKDTQYF	TGTGCCAGCAGCCGGAAAAGAGGGAGCAAGGATACGCAGTATTTT	TRBV7-2	TRBJ2-3	NA	NA
CASSEATEQYF	TGTGCCAGCAGTGAAGCAACCGAGCAGTACTTC	TRBV2	TRBJ2-7	NA	NA
CSVDHLARGLGNTEAFF	TGCAGCGTTGACCACCTCGCCAGGGGTTTAGGGAACACTGAAGCTTTCTTT	TRBV29-1	TRBJ1-1	few	NA
CASSSGQGLDEQYF	TGTGCCAGCAGCTCGGGACAGGGGTTGGACGAGCAGTACTTC	TRBV7-9	TRBJ2-7	NA	TRBD1
CAISAPTGTDTQYF	TGTGCCATCAGTGCCCCAACTGGCACAGATACGCAGTATTTT	TRBV10-3	TRBJ2-3	NA	NA
CSVTARLNEKLFF	TGCAGCGTTACCGCACGGCTGAATGAAAAACTGTTTTTT	TRBV29-1	TRBJ1-4	NA	NA
CASSLANQPQHF	TGTGCCAGCAGCTTAGCCAATCAGCCCCAGCATTTT	TRBV13	TRBJ1-5	many	NA